Ten or more counts support the clone carrying this T cell receptor (beta chain). Its target is unknown. The data belong to a study of T cell repertoires in cytomegalovirus infection. Looking at the study overall: Carrying CMV and the relevant HLA type showed in public TCR beta signatures. Regarding the study as a whole: The ex vivo response was dominated by HLA-C-restricted CMV-specific TCR beta clonotypes.

Via MiXCR, TCRdb re-called the reads, giving one row per CDR3 protein. Among almost 300,000 distinct CDR3 sequences, 8% to 10% were seen once, and the ten largest hold more than 2.5%. The CDR3 has 17 residues. Germline CDR1 reads SGHDN; CDR2 reads FVKESK. The ends were cut back, 2 bases at V and 2 bases at J, with 18 bases in the middle. The sequencing sample was made of PBMCs. This sequence was found in a human donor in good health (CMV status not recorded). Some clones in this sample may be carry-over from other donors' samples. The chain combines TRBV14 with TRBJ1-1; D not resolved. The CDR3 nucleotides are TGTGCCAGCAGCCAATTTGGGCGTGGGGTCCTAAACACTGAAGCTTTCTTT. This encodes CASSQFGRGVLNTEAFF.